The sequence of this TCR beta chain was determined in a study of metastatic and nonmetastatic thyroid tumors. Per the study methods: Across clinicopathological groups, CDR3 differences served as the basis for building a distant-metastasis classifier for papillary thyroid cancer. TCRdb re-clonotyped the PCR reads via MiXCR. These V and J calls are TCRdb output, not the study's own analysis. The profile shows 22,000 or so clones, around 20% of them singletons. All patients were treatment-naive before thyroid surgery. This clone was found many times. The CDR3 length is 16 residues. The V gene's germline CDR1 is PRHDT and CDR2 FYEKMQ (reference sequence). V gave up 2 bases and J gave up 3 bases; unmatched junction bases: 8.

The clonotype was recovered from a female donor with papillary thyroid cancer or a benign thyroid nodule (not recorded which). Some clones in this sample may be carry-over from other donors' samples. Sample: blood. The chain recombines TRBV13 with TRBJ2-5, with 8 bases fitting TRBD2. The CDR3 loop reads CASSLRPGLGEETQYF. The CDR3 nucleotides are TGTGCCAGCAGCTTAAGACCGGGACTAGGCGAAGAGACCCAGTACTTC. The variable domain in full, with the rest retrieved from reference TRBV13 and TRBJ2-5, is AAGVIQSPRHLIKEKRETATLKCYPIPRHDTVYWYQQGPGQDPQFLISFYEKMQSDKGSIPDRFSAQQFSDYHSELNMSSLELGDSALYFCASSLRPGLGEETQYFGPGTRLLVL.